Given below is one T cell receptor beta chain in context. Other DNA sequences in the sample encode the same CDR3. This specimen comes from a study of cytomegalovirus exposure and HLA in healthy donors. Sequencing was performed with immunoSEQ multiplex PCR; in TCRdb, only in-frame clones are kept and a portion is missing. The sample includes approximately 160,000 clones, nearly 90% of them seen just once. Losses at the gene ends were 0 bases for V and 2 bases for J; bases not matched to a gene: 3. The CDR3 totals 15 residues. Germline values: CDR1 LGHNA, CDR2 YSLEER. Sequenced: PBMCs. The chain recombines TRBV4-3 with TRBJ2-7; 8 nucleotides agree with TRBD2. This receptor was identified in a woman aged 18-29 years in good health and CMV-seropositive. CDR3 nucleotides: TGCGCCAGCAGCCAAGATTCGGGAGGGACCTACGAGCAGTACTTC. Protein sequence: CASSQDSGGTYEQYF.